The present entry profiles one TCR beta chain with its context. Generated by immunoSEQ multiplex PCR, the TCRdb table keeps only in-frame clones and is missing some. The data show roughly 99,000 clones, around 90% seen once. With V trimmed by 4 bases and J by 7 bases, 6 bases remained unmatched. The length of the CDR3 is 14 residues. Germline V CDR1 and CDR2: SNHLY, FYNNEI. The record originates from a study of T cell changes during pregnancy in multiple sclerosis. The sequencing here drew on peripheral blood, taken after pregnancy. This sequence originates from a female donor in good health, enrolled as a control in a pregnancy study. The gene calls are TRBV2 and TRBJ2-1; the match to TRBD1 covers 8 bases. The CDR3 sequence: CASSGQGNQNEQFF. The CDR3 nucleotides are TGTGCCAGCAGTGGACAGGGGAACCAAAATGAGCAGTTCTTC.